The 17 T cell receptor beta chains below were found in one sample sequenced in a study of human T cells and chemical hapten exposure. TCRdb reanalysed the RACE reads using MiXCR and keeps one entry per CDR3 protein. Among over 50,000 distinct CDR3 sequences listed, 9.5% to 12% were seen once. Noted time point: patch test 1, 2 weeks after DPC sensitization. Specified treatment: therapeutic diphenylcyclopropenone sensitization with weekly scalp DPC. Unfractionated whole blood served as the source for total RNA extraction. The sample consisted of whole blood, taken in connection with sensitization to the hapten diphenylcyclopropenone (DPC). These receptors were collected from a middle-aged woman with alopecia areata. Some clones in this sample may be carry-over from other donors' samples.

This clonotype was recorded many times. The chain combines TRBV6-1 with TRBJ2-3; the D gene is possibly TRBD1 (7 bases). In germline, CDR1 is MNHNS, CDR2 SASEGT. V was trimmed by 7 bases and J by 5 bases, leaving 22 bases between them. The CDR3 length is 16 residues. The CDR3 loop is CASISAPEGAGDTQYF. The DNA of the CDR3 is TGTGCCAGCATATCGGCCCCGGAGGGGGCTGGAGATACGCAGTATTTT.

This clonotype came up many times. The chain recombines TRBV18 with TRBJ1-2, with 7 nucleotides matching TRBD1. CDR1 and CDR2 (germline): KGHSH, LQKENI. With 2 bases clipped from V and 5 bases from J, the junction kept 5 bases outside the gene matches. The CDR3 consists of 14 residues. The CDR3 here is CASSPGTELYGYTF. In DNA form, the CDR3 reads TGTGCCAGCTCACCAGGGACAGAGCTTTATGGCTACACCTTC.

This sequence joins TRBV5-4 and TRBJ1-1; D remains unclear. The germline V gene encodes CDR1 SGHNT and CDR2 YYREEE (reference sequence). The CDR3 is 14 residues long. V was pared by 0 bases and J by 3 bases, with 9 bases between. The CDR3 region has the DNA TGTGCCAGCAGCTTGGGACTCCGCCACACTGAAGCTTTCTTT. Amino acid sequence: CASSLGLRHTEAFF.

The chain uses TRBV28 and TRBJ2-5, with 7 bases lining up with TRBD1. CDR3 length: 14 amino acids. V dropped 7 bases and J dropped 2; count of bases not matched to a gene: 7. The V gene's germline CDR1 is MDHEN and CDR2 SYDVKM. CDR3 coding DNA: TGTGCCAGCAAGGGCGACAGGGAACAAGAGACCCAGTACTTC. Translating it yields CASKGDREQETQYF. Looking up the rest from reference TRBV28 and TRBJ2-5 gives the full variable domain: DVKVTQSSRYLVKRTGEKVFLECVQDMDHENMFWYRQDPGLGLRLIYFSYDVKMKEKGDIPEGYSVSREKKERFSLILESASTNQTSMYLCASKGDREQETQYFGPGTRLLVL.

The genes are TRBV4-3 and TRBJ2-2; possibly TRBD2 for D (5 bases). From germline, CDR1 is LGHNA and CDR2 YSLEER. Trimming left V 0 bases short and J 5 bases short, with 10 bases between. The CDR3 is made up of 15 amino acids. The CDR3 sequence: CASSQDGSRTGELFF. The CDR3 coding sequence is TGCGCCAGCAGCCAAGATGGGAGCAGGACCGGGGAGCTGTTTTTT.

This clonotype was recorded many times. The V gene is TRBV6-5, the J gene TRBJ1-1; no reliable D call. Trimming pared 6 bases from V and 4 bases from J, leaving 9 bases between. The CDR3 length is 12 residues. CDR1 is MNHEY and CDR2 is SVGAGI in the germline V gene. CDR3 coding DNA: TGTGCCAGCAGCCCAGGCAGCACTGAAGCTTTCTTT. This sequence encodes CASSPGSTEAFF.

This chain links TRBV20-1 with TRBJ1-6; unclear D gene. CDR3 length: 12 amino acids. V gave up 0 bases and J gave up 9 bases, with 6 bases separating them. CDR1 is DFQATT, CDR2 SNEGSKA, per germline (reference sequence). The CDR3: CSARDYSSPLHF. Written as DNA, the CDR3 is TGCAGTGCTAGAGATTACAGTTCACCCCTCCACTTT.

This clonotype was picked up many times. This chain uses TRBV11-2 with TRBJ2-3; D remains unclear. CDR3 length: 15 amino acids. Trimming took 1 base from V and 4 from J, leaving 12 bases between them. Germline V gene sequence: CDR1 SGHAT, CDR2 FQNNGV. CDR3 region: CASSLGQYDADTQYF. Here the CDR3 DNA reads TGTGCCAGCAGCTTAGGCCAGTATGACGCAGATACGCAGTATTTT.

The rearrangement joins TRBV20-1 to TRBJ2-1; D call uncertain. V gave up 6 bases and J gave up 9 bases, with 24 bases separating them. This CDR3 region has 15 residues. Germline V gene sequence: CDR1 DFQATT, CDR2 SNEGSKA (reference sequence). The CDR3 DNA is TGCAGTGCCACCGCCCATCCCGAAACGACAATTGAGCAGTTCTTC. This gives the protein CSATAHPETTIEQFF.

This chain joins TRBV10-3 and TRBJ1-6; the D is unclear. This CDR3 spans 15 amino acids. Trimming took off 3 bases at V and 5 bases at J, with 11 bases between the two ends. In germline, CDR1 is ENHRY, CDR2 SYGVKD. This CDR3 reads CAISESGPNNSPLHF. In DNA form, the CDR3 reads TGTGCCATCAGTGAATCAGGACCGAATAATTCACCCCTCCACTTT.

The rearrangement joins TRBV6-5 to TRBJ2-7, with D possibly matching TRBD1 (6 bases). Trimming removed 6 bases from V and 1 base from J, with 10 bases in between. The germline CDR1 and CDR2 sequences are MNHEY and SVGAGI. This CDR3 has 13 residues. In DNA form, the CDR3 reads TGTGCCAGCAGACAGGGTCATTCCTACGAGCAGTACTTC. Its translation is CASRQGHSYEQYF.

A few counts support this clonotype. V gene TRBV4-3 combines with J gene TRBJ2-1, with TRBD2 as a possible D gene (5 bases). Trimming took 3 bases from V and 13 from J, leaving 19 bases between them. Germline V lookup: CDR1 LGHNA, CDR2 YSLEER. The CDR3 extends over 14 amino acids. The CDR3 region has the DNA TGCGCCAGCAGCCAGGACCCTGGGAGCGCACCCCAGTTCTTC. This codes for CASSQDPGSAPQFF.

This clonotype was seen more than once but under ten times. The CDR3 nucleotides are TGTGCCAGCAGCCCCGGACTACCTTCCTACGAGCAGTACTTC. Its protein product is CASSPGLPSYEQYF. J is TRBJ2-7 and V is TRBV6-6; TRBD2 is a possible D gene (6 bases). There are 14 residues in the CDR3. Germline V gene lookup returns CDR1 MNHNY and CDR2 SVGAGI (reference sequence). V gave up 6 bases and J gave up 1 base, with 13 bases separating them.

CDR3 sequence: CASIGANTDTQYF. The DNA for the CDR3 is TGTGCCAGCATCGGGGCCAACACAGATACGCAGTATTTT. J is TRBJ2-3 and V is TRBV6-6; D is possibly TRBD1 or TRBD2 (5 bases each). The CDR3 is 13 residues long. Trimming pared 7 bases from V and 2 bases from J, leaving 10 bases between. Looked up from germline, CDR1 is MNHNY and CDR2 is SVGAGI (reference sequence).

A few counts support this clonotype. The chain carries TRBV6-1 and TRBJ1-5; unclear D gene. Trimming removed 5 bases from V and 4 bases from J, with 15 bases in between. CDR1 and CDR2 (germline): MNHNS, SASEGT. There are 15 residues in the CDR3. The CDR3 DNA reads as TGTGCCAGCAGTTCGTCCGGAGTCGGTAATCAGCCCCAGCATTTT. Translated, it gives CASSSSGVGNQPQHF.

This clonotype was counted at least ten times. The rearrangement uses TRBV27 and TRBJ1-5, with D tentatively TRBD1 (5 bases). The CDR3 sequence is 14 residues long. The V gene lost 5 bases and the J gene lost 6 bases, with 14 bases spanning the gap. Germline lookup yields CDR1 MNHEY and CDR2 SMNVEV (reference sequence). This CDR3 reads CASSPGGASQPQHF. For the CDR3, the DNA is TGTGCCAGCAGTCCCGGCGGGGCGAGTCAGCCCCAGCATTTT.

With respect to this clonotype: The junction departs from the called germline gene at one end, perhaps through a read error. The J gene is TRBJ2-1, the V gene TRBV20-1; 11 bases line up with TRBD2. CDR1 is DFQATT and CDR2 is SNEGSKA in the germline V gene (reference sequence). This CDR3 region has 13 residues. DNA of the CDR3: TGCCGTGCTGCGACTAGCGGGGTCAATGAGCAGTTCTTC. This gives the protein CRAATSGVNEQFF.